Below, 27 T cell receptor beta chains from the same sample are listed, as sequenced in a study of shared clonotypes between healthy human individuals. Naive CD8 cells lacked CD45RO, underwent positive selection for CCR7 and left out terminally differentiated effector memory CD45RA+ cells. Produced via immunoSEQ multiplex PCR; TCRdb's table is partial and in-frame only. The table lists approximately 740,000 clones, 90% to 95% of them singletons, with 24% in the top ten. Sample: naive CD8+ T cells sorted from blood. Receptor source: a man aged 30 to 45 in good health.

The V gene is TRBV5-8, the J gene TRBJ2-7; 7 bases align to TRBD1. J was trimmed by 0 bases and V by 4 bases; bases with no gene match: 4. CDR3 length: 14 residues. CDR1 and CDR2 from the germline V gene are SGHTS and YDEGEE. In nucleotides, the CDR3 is TGTGCCAGCAGCCGCTGGACAGGCTCCTACGAGCAGTACTTC. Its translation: CASSRWTGSYEQYF.

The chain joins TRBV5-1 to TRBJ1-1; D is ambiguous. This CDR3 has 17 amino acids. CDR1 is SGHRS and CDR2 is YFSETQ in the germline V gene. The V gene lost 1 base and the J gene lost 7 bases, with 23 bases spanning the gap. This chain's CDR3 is CASSLLPLPGRPDEAFF. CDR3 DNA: TGCGCCAGCAGCTTGCTCCCGCTCCCGGGGAGGCCCGATGAAGCTTTCTTT.

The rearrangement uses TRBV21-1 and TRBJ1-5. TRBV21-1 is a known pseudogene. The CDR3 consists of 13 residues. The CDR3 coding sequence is TGTGCCGTCCGGGGGGCAGCAAATCAGCCCCAGCATTTT. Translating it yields CAVRGAANQPQHF.

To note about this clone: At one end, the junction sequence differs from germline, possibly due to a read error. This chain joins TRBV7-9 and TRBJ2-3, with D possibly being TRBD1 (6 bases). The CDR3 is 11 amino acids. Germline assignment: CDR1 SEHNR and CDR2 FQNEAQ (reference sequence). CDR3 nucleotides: TGTGCCAGCAGCCTACAGGGACAACTGGGTTTT. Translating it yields CASSLQGQLGF. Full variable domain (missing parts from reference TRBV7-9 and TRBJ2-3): DTGVSQNPRHKITKRGQNVTFRCDPISEHNRLYWYRQTLGQGPEFLTYFQNEAQLEKSRLLSDRFSAERPKGSFSTLEIQRTEQGDSAMYLCASSLQGQLGFGPGTRLTVL.

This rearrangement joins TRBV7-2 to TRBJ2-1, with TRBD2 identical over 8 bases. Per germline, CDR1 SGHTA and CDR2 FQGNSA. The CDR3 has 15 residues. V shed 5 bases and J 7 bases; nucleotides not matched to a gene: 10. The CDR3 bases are TGTGCCAGCAGCCTCCTCTATGGCGGGAGGAATGAGCAGTTCTTC. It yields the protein CASSLLYGGRNEQFF.

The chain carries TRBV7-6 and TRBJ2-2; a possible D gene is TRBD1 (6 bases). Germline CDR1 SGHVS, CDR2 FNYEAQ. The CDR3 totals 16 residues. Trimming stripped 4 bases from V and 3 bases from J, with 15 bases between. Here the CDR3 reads CASSSSSGTYTGELFF. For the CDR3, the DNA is TGTGCCAGCAGCTCTTCTTCCGGGACATACACCGGGGAGCTGTTTTTT.

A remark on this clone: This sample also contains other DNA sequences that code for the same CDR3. This chain's CDR3 is CASSEGPNQPQHF. DNA of the CDR3: TGTGCCAGCAGCGAGGGTCCCAATCAGCCCCAGCATTTT. The chain combines TRBV13 with TRBJ1-5, with unresolved D. Germline V gene lookup returns CDR1 PRHDT and CDR2 FYEKMQ (reference sequence). The length of the CDR3 is 13 residues. V shed 5 bases and J shed 3 bases, with 8 bases lying between them.

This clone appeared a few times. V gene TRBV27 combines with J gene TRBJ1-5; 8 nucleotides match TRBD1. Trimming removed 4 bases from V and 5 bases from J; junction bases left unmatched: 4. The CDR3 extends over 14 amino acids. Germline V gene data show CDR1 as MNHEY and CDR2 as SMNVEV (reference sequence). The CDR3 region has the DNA TGTGCCAGCAGTTCGGGACAGGTCCATCAGCCCCAGCATTTT. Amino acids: CASSSGQVHQPQHF.

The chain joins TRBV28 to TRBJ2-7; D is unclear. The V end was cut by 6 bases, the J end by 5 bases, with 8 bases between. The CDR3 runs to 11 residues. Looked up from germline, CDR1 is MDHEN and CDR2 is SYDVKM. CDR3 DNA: TGTGCCAGCAGAGCTTGGAACGAGCAGTACTTC. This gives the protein CASRAWNEQYF.

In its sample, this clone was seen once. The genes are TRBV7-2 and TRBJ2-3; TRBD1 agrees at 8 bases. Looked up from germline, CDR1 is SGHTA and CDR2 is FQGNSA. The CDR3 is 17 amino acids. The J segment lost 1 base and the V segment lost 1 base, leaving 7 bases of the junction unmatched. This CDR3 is CASSLVILDRGTDTQYF. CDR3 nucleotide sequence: TGTGCCAGCAGCTTAGTTATCCTGGACAGGGGCACAGATACGCAGTATTTT.

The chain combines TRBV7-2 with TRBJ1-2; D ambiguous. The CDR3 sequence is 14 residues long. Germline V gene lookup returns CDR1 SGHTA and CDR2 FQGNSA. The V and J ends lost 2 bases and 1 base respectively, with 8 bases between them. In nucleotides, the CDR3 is TGTGCCAGCAGCTTACACGCCCGTAACTATGGCTACACCTTC. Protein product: CASSLHARNYGYTF.

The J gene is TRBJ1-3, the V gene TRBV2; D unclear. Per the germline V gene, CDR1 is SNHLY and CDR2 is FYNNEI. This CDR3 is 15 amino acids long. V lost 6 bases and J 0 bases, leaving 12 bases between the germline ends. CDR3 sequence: CASSPTLFSGNTIYF. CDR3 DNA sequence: TGTGCCAGCAGCCCAACATTGTTCTCTGGAAACACCATATATTTT.

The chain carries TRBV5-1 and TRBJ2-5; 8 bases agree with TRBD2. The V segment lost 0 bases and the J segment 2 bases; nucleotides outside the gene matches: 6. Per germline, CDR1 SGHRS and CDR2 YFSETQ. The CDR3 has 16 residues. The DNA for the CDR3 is TGCGCCAGCAGCTTGGAGGGACTAGAGACACAAGAGACCCAGTACTTC. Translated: CASSLEGLETQETQYF.

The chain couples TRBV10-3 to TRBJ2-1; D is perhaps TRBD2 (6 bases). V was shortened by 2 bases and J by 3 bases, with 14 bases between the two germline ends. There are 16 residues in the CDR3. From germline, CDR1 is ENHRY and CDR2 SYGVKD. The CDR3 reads CAISERGGDRYNEQFF. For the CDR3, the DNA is TGTGCCATCAGTGAGAGGGGCGGGGACCGCTACAATGAGCAGTTCTTC.

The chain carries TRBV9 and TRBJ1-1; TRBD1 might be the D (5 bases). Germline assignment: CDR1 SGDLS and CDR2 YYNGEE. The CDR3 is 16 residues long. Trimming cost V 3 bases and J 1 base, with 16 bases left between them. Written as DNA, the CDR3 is TGTGCCAGCAGCGAGACCCACGGGGGTGGGAACACTGAAGCTTTCTTT. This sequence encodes CASSETHGGGNTEAFF.

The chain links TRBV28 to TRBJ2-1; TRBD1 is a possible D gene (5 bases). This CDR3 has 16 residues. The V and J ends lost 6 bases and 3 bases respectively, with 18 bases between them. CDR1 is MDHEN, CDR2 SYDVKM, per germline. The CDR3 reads CASRDRGQIDYNEQFF. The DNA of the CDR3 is TGTGCCAGCAGGGACCGCGGACAAATTGACTACAATGAGCAGTTCTTC.

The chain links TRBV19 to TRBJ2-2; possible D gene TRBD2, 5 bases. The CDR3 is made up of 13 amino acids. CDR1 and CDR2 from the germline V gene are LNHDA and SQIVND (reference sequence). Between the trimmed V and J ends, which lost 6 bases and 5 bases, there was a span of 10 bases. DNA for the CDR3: TGTGCCAGTAGGAGGACTCGGACCGGGGAGCTGTTTTTT. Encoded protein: CASRRTRTGELFF.

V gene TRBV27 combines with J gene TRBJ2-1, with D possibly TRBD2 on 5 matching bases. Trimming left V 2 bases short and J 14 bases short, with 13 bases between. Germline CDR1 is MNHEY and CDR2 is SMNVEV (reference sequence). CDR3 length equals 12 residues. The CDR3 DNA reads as TGTGCCAGCAGTTTAGATGGAGAGACTAAGTTCTTC. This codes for CASSLDGETKFF.

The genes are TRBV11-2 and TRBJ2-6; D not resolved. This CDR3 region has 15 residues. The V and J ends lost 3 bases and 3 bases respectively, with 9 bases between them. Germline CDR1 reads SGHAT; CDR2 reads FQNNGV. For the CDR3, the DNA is TGTGCCAGCAGCTTTACCCGCAATGGGGCCAACGTCCTGACTTTC. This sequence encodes CASSFTRNGANVLTF. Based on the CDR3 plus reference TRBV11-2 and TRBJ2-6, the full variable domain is EAGVAQSPRYKIIEKRQSVAFWCNPISGHATLYWYQQILGQGPKLLIQFQNNGVVDDSQLPKDRFSAERLKGVDSTLKIQPAKLEDSAVYLCASSFTRNGANVLTFGAGSRLTVL.

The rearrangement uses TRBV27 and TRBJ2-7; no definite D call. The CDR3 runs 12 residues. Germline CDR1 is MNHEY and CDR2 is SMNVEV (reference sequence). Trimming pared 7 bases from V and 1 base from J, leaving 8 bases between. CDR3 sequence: CASTVRSYEQYF. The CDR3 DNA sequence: TGTGCCAGCACCGTCAGATCCTACGAGCAGTACTTC.

The CDR3 sequence: CASSPRASYEQYF. The DNA of the CDR3 is TGTGCCAGCAGCCCAAGAGCTTCCTACGAGCAGTACTTC. The rearrangement uses TRBV5-6 and TRBJ2-7; no clear D. Germline CDR1 SGHDT, CDR2 YYEEEE. The CDR3 runs 13 residues. The V end was cut by 4 bases, the J end by 1 base, with 9 bases between.

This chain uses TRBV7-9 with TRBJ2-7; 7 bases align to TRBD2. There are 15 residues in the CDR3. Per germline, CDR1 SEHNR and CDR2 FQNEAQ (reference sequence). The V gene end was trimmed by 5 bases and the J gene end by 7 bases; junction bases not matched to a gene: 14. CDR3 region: CASSPRTRNPREQYF. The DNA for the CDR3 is TGTGCCAGCAGCCCCCGGACTAGGAACCCTCGGGAGCAGTACTTC.

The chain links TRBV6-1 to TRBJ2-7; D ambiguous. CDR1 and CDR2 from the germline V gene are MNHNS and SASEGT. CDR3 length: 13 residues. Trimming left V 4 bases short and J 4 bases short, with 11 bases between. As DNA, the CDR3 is TGTGCCAGCAGTGCGGGTCTAGAGTACGAGCAGTACTTC. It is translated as CASSAGLEYEQYF.

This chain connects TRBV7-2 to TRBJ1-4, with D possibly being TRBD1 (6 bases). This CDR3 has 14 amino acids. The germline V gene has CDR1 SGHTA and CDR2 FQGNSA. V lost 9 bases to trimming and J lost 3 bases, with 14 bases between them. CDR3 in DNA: TGTGCCAGACCCGGGGCAGGGGCTAATGAAAAACTGTTTTTT. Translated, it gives CARPGAGANEKLFF.

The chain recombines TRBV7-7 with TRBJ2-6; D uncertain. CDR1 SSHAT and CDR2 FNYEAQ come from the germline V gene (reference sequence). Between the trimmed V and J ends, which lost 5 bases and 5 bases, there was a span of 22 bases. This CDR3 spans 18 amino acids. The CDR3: CASSKLGMPQSRANVLTF. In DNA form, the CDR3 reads TGTGCCAGCAGCAAGTTGGGAATGCCACAAAGTCGGGCCAACGTCCTGACTTTC. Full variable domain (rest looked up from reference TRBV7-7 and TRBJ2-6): GAGVSQSPRYKVTKRGQDVTLRCDPISSHATLYWYQQALGQGPEFLTYFNYEAQPDKSGLPSDRFSAERPEGSISTLTIQRTEQRDSAMYRCASSKLGMPQSRANVLTFGAGSRLTVL.

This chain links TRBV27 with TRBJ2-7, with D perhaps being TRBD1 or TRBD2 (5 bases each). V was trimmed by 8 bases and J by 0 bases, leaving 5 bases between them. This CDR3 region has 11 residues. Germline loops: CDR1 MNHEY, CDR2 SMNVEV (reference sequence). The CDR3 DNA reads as TGTGCCAGCGGGGGCTCCTACGAGCAGTACTTC. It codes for CASGGSYEQYF.

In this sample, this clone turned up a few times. The CDR3 DNA is TGTGCCAGCAGTCTTATCACCACCGGGGAGCTGTTTTTT. This gives the protein CASSLITTGELFF. This rearrangement joins TRBV27 to TRBJ2-2; D remains unclear. V was pared by 5 bases and J by 4 bases, with 8 bases between. CDR1 is MNHEY and CDR2 is SMNVEV in the germline V gene (reference sequence). This CDR3 is 13 amino acids long.